Listed below are T cell receptor beta chains from one sample, sequenced in a study of spatial heterogeneity in lung cancer. TCRdb re-analysed the 5' RACE reads in MiXCR, keeping a single row per CDR3 protein. The sample comprises some 110,000 distinct CDR3 sequences, less than 15% of which are singletons, and roughly 15% rests with the top ten. The sample here was PBMCs, taken at follow-up. The receptors derive from a male donor with early-stage non-small cell lung cancer. Both conserved end residues are part of each CDR3. The order of the fields is V gene, D gene, clone size, J gene, CDR3 protein, CDR3 DNA. D genes are given only for firm matches. Rows may omit the clone size; those that give it use once, few, many or a size class.

v_call: TRBV5-1; d_call: NA; clone_size: many; j_call: TRBJ2-7; cdr3_aa: CASSLDGQSSYEQYF; cdr3_nt: TGCGCCAGCAGCTTGGACGGCCAGAGCTCCTACGAGCAGTACTTC
v_call: TRBV6-5; d_call: NA; clone_size: few; j_call: TRBJ2-2; cdr3_aa: CASSYMHTGELFF; cdr3_nt: TGTGCCAGCAGTTACATGCACACCGGGGAGCTGTTTTTT
v_call: TRBV12-3/TRBV12-4; d_call: TRBD1; clone_size: few; j_call: TRBJ2-1; cdr3_aa: CASSLARGQVSSYNEQFF; cdr3_nt: TGTGCCAGCAGTTTAGCGAGGGGACAGGTGAGCTCCTACAATGAGCAGTTCTTC
v_call: TRBV15; d_call: TRBD1; clone_size: many; j_call: TRBJ2-7; cdr3_aa: CATSPRGSGGRNEQYF; cdr3_nt: TGTGCCACCAGCCCTCGGGGGTCAGGGGGCCGAAACGAGCAGTACTTC
v_call: TRBV20-1; d_call: NA; clone_size: NA; j_call: TRBJ1-2; cdr3_aa: CSARDATPQGGYGYTF; cdr3_nt: TGCAGTGCTAGAGATGCGACCCCACAGGGTGGCTATGGCTACACCTTC
v_call: TRBV24-1; d_call: NA; clone_size: NA; j_call: TRBJ2-1; cdr3_aa: CATSDFLNEQFF; cdr3_nt: TGTGCCACCAGTGATTTCTTAAATGAGCAGTTCTTC
v_call: TRBV10-3; d_call: TRBD2; clone_size: NA; j_call: TRBJ2-1; cdr3_aa: CAISDSGGSYNEQFF; cdr3_nt: TGTGCCATCAGTGACAGCGGGGGCTCCTACAATGAGCAGTTCTTC
v_call: TRBV27; d_call: NA; clone_size: few; j_call: TRBJ1-2; cdr3_aa: CASSLGVAWGYTF; cdr3_nt: TGTGCCAGCAGCCTAGGAGTTGCCTGGGGCTACACCTTC
v_call: TRBV7-3; d_call: TRBD1; clone_size: NA; j_call: TRBJ1-1; cdr3_aa: CASSFWDRGSRNTEAFF; cdr3_nt: TGTGCCAGCAGCTTTTGGGACAGGGGGAGTCGGAACACTGAAGCTTTCTTT
v_call: TRBV11-2; d_call: TRBD1; clone_size: NA; j_call: TRBJ2-2; cdr3_aa: CASSLRDRANTGELFF; cdr3_nt: TGTGCCAGCAGCTTACGGGACAGGGCGAACACCGGGGAGCTGTTTTTT
v_call: TRBV5-1; d_call: NA; clone_size: many; j_call: TRBJ2-7; cdr3_aa: CASSLQGEQYF; cdr3_nt: TGCGCCAGCAGCTTGCAGGGCGAGCAGTACTTC
v_call: TRBV28; d_call: NA; clone_size: few; j_call: TRBJ1-1; cdr3_aa: CASSLSKGLKAFF; cdr3_nt: TGTGCCAGCAGTCTAAGTAAGGGTTTGAAAGCTTTCTTT
v_call: TRBV12-3/TRBV12-4; d_call: NA; clone_size: few; j_call: TRBJ1-2; cdr3_aa: CASSLGVEAYGYTF; cdr3_nt: TGTGCCAGCAGTTTAGGGGTTGAAGCTTATGGCTACACCTTC
v_call: TRBV5-1; d_call: NA; clone_size: NA; j_call: TRBJ1-1; cdr3_aa: CASSRPGKQPEAFF; cdr3_nt: TGCGCCAGCAGCCGCCCCGGGAAACAGCCTGAAGCTTTCTTT
v_call: TRBV27; d_call: TRBD1; clone_size: NA; j_call: TRBJ2-1; cdr3_aa: CASSPDRGGYNEQFF; cdr3_nt: TGTGCCAGCAGCCCGGACAGGGGCGGTTACAATGAGCAGTTCTTC
v_call: TRBV29-1; d_call: NA; clone_size: many; j_call: TRBJ2-7; cdr3_aa: CSVGMAGVEQYF; cdr3_nt: TGCAGCGTTGGTATGGCAGGGGTCGAGCAGTACTTC
v_call: TRBV7-2; d_call: NA; clone_size: NA; j_call: TRBJ2-3; cdr3_aa: CASSTGTPSTDTQYF; cdr3_nt: TGTGCCAGCAGCACCGGGACACCTAGCACAGATACGCAGTATTTT
v_call: TRBV25-1; d_call: TRBD2; clone_size: NA; j_call: TRBJ2-1; cdr3_aa: CASTRLAGGNEQFF; cdr3_nt: TGTGCCAGCACCAGACTAGCGGGGGGCAATGAGCAGTTCTTC
v_call: TRBV5-1; d_call: TRBD1; clone_size: many; j_call: TRBJ2-1; cdr3_aa: CASSGGTGSYNEQFF; cdr3_nt: TGCGCCAGCAGCGGGGGGACAGGATCCTACAATGAGCAGTTCTTC
v_call: TRBV20-1; d_call: NA; clone_size: few; j_call: TRBJ2-3; cdr3_aa: CSATNRAFGTDTQYF; cdr3_nt: TGCAGTGCTACCAACCGGGCTTTTGGCACAGATACGCAGTATTTT
v_call: TRBV27; d_call: NA; clone_size: few; j_call: TRBJ2-3; cdr3_aa: CASSLGRRADTQYF; cdr3_nt: TGTGCCAGCAGTTTAGGACGCAGGGCAGATACGCAGTATTTT
v_call: TRBV28; d_call: NA; clone_size: many; j_call: TRBJ1-1; cdr3_aa: CASSLVRPWDTEAFF; cdr3_nt: TGTGCCAGCAGTTTAGTTCGACCCTGGGACACTGAAGCTTTCTTT
v_call: TRBV9; d_call: NA; clone_size: NA; j_call: TRBJ2-5; cdr3_aa: CASSHRAGTQYF; cdr3_nt: TGTGCCAGCAGCCACCGGGCCGGGACCCAGTACTTC
v_call: TRBV28; d_call: NA; clone_size: NA; j_call: TRBJ2-3; cdr3_aa: CASSSGPTNTQYF; cdr3_nt: TGTGCCAGCAGTTCAGGACCGACGAATACGCAGTATTTT
v_call: TRBV2; d_call: TRBD1; clone_size: many; j_call: TRBJ1-5; cdr3_aa: CASSDRGYSNQPQHF; cdr3_nt: TGTGCCAGCAGCGACAGGGGATATAGCAATCAGCCCCAGCATTTT
v_call: TRBV7-9; d_call: TRBD1; clone_size: few; j_call: TRBJ2-1; cdr3_aa: CASSSPGTGGDNEQFF; cdr3_nt: TGTGCCAGCAGCTCGCCCGGGACAGGGGGAGACAATGAGCAGTTCTTC
v_call: TRBV28; d_call: TRBD1; clone_size: many; j_call: TRBJ2-1; cdr3_aa: CASSSQQGAPYNEQFF; cdr3_nt: TGTGCCAGCAGTTCTCAACAGGGGGCGCCTTACAATGAGCAGTTCTTC
v_call: TRBV29-1; d_call: TRBD1; clone_size: many; j_call: TRBJ2-7; cdr3_aa: CSVALSATGYEQYF; cdr3_nt: TGCAGCGTTGCCCTCTCTGCGACAGGGTACGAGCAGTACTTC
v_call: TRBV5-1; d_call: TRBD1; clone_size: many; j_call: TRBJ1-1; cdr3_aa: CASSSGQTEAFF; cdr3_nt: TGCGCCAGCAGCTCGGGACAGACTGAAGCTTTCTTT
v_call: TRBV7-3; d_call: NA; clone_size: few; j_call: TRBJ1-1; cdr3_aa: CASSTQEGTEAFF; cdr3_nt: TGTGCCAGCAGCACCCAAGAAGGAACTGAAGCTTTCTTT
v_call: TRBV24-1; d_call: NA; clone_size: many; j_call: TRBJ2-1; cdr3_aa: CATSEAGPYNEQFF; cdr3_nt: TGTGCCACCAGTGAGGCCGGGCCCTACAATGAGCAGTTCTTC
v_call: TRBV27; d_call: NA; clone_size: NA; j_call: TRBJ2-1; cdr3_aa: CASSLGRREQFF; cdr3_nt: TGTGCCAGCAGTTTAGGTAGACGTGAGCAGTTCTTC
v_call: TRBV7-9; d_call: NA; clone_size: few; j_call: TRBJ2-7; cdr3_aa: CASKTDAFSYEQYF; cdr3_nt: TGTGCCAGTAAGACAGACGCTTTCTCCTACGAGCAGTACTTC
v_call: TRBV7-6; d_call: TRBD2; clone_size: NA; j_call: TRBJ2-1; cdr3_aa: CASSFGLGRDEQFF; cdr3_nt: TGTGCCAGCAGCTTTGGACTAGGACGGGATGAGCAGTTCTTC
v_call: TRBV29-1; d_call: NA; clone_size: few; j_call: TRBJ1-1; cdr3_aa: CSVDPQRANTEAFF; cdr3_nt: TGCAGCGTTGATCCACAGCGGGCTAACACTGAAGCTTTCTTT
v_call: TRBV14; d_call: NA; clone_size: many; j_call: TRBJ1-6; cdr3_aa: CASSAGRENSPLHF; cdr3_nt: TGTGCCAGCAGCGCCGGACGGGAGAATTCACCCCTCCACTTT